The present entry profiles one T cell receptor (beta chain) with its context. V trimming: 2 bases; J trimming: 1 base; junction bases outside the gene matches: 5. The CDR3 runs to 15 residues. Germline V gene data show CDR1 as LGHNA and CDR2 as YNFKEQ. The data were obtained in a study of blood T cells in healthy people across ages. The authors ran a second PCR of about 7 to 11 cycles using a sample-barcoded 5' primer and a J-beta primer mix. Researchers report that a template-switch adaptor with 12 random nucleotides tagged each cDNA molecule. Via MiXCR, TCRdb re-called the 5' RACE reads, giving one row per CDR3 protein. Here the sample spans about 780,000 distinct CDR3 sequences, roughly 25% being singletons. In addition, the sample was reused for a study of T cells of mothers and their children.

This sequence joins TRBV4-2 and TRBJ2-7, with 7 nucleotides matching TRBD1. Sequencing input: blood. The sequence was collected from a boy between 10 and 17 years old in good health. The CDR3 is CASSQPDRPSYEQYF. CDR3 bases: TGTGCCAGCAGCCAACCGGACAGGCCATCCTACGAGCAGTACTTC.